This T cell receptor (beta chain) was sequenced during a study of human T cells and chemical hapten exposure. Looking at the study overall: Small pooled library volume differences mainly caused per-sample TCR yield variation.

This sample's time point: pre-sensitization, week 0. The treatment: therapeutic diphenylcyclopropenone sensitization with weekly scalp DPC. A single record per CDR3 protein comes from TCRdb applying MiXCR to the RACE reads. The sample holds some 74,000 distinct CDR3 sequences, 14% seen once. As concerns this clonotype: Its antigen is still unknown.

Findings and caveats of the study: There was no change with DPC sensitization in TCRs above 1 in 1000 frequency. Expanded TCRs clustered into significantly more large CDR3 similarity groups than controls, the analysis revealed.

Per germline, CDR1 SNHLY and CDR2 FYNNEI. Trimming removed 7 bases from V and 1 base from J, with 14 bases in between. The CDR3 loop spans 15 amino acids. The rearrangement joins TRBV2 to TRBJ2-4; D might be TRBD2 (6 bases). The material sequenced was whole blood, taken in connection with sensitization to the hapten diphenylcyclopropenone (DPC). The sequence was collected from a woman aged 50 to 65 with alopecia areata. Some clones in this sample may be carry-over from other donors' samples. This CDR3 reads CASTAGGAAKNIQYF. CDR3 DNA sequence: TGTGCCAGCACCGCCGGCGGGGCGGCCAAAAACATTCAGTACTTC.